This T cell receptor (beta chain) appears in the sequencing data of a study of Ad26.COV2.S vaccination and SARS-CoV-2 variants. Treatment given: 19 received Ad26.COV2.S at low or high dose, single or two shots; about five received placebo; per-sample allocation not given. Day 63 after the first vaccine or placebo injection was the time point for sampling. The data were produced by immunoSEQ multiplex PCR, yet TCRdb's version contains in-frame clones alone and is incomplete. The table includes about 240,000 clones, roughly 90% detected once. CDR1 and CDR2 (germline): LNHDA, SQIVND (reference sequence). The V and J ends lost 7 bases and 2 bases respectively, with 18 bases between them. The length of the CDR3 is 16 residues.

The chain joins TRBV19 to TRBJ2-1; D possibly uses TRBD1 or TRBD2 (6 bases each). The sample in question was peripheral blood, obtained in a trial of Ad26.COV2.S vaccine versus placebo. The clonotype originates from a person between 18 and 60 years old who received the Ad26.COV2.S COVID-19 vaccine or a placebo. The CDR3 DNA is TGTGCCAGTATGGGGGCGCGGGGACGCGCCTACAATGAGCAGTTCTTC. Translating it yields CASMGARGRAYNEQFF.